The 3 T cell receptor beta chains below were found in one sample sequenced in a study of control samples from healthy donors and cancer patients. Assay: immunoSEQ multiplex PCR; the TCRdb copy retains only in-frame clones and omits some. The profile shows 70,000 to 90,000 clones, 85% to 95% of them singletons. What was sequenced was blood. These receptors all come from a woman in her thirties or forties in good health.

The gene calls are TRBV10-3 and TRBJ1-2; unclear D gene. The V gene's germline CDR1 is ENHRY and CDR2 SYGVKD. The CDR3 is made up of 13 amino acids. The V end was cut by 10 bases, the J end by 0 bases, with 12 bases between. DNA for the CDR3: TGTGCCACCTCACCCGTTCCTAACTATGGCTACACCTTC. Its protein product is CATSPVPNYGYTF.

The rearrangement joins TRBV5-6 to TRBJ2-5; unclear D gene. CDR1 and CDR2 (germline): SGHDT, YYEEEE. This CDR3 comprises 13 residues. V dropped 0 bases and J dropped 2 bases, with 5 bases sitting between them. CDR3 in DNA: TGTGCCAGCAGCTTGGTGGGGCAAGAGACCCAGTACTTC. Protein sequence: CASSLVGQETQYF.

The sample holds one count of this clone. The V and J genes are TRBV7-9 and TRBJ1-5; a weak D match, TRBD1 (5 bases). The germline CDR1 and CDR2 sequences are SEHNR and FQNEAQ (reference sequence). The V end lost 1 base, the J end lost 2 bases, and 12 bases lay between the germline ends. The CDR3 extends over 16 amino acids. CDR3 in DNA: TGTGCCAGCAGCTTAGTGGGTGGGGGTGGCAATCAGCCCCAGCATTTT. It translates to CASSLVGGGGNQPQHF. Based on the CDR3 plus reference TRBV7-9 and TRBJ1-5, the full variable domain is DTGVSQNPRHKITKRGQNVTFRCDPISEHNRLYWYRQTLGQGPEFLTYFQNEAQLEKSRLLSDRFSAERPKGSFSTLEIQRTEQGDSAMYLCASSLVGGGGNQPQHFGDGTRLSIL.